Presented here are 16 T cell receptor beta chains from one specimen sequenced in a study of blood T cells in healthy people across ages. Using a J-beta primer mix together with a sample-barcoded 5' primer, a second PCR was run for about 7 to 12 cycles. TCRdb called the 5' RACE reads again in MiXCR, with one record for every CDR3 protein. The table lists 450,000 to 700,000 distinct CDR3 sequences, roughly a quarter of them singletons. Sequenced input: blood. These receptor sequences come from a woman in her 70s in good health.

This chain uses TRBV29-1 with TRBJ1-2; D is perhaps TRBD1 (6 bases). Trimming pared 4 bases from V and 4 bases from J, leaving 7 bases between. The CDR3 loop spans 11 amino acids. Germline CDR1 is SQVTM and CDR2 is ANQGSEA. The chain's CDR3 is CSVGGGYGYTF. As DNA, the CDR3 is TGCAGCGTTGGAGGGGGCTATGGCTACACCTTC.

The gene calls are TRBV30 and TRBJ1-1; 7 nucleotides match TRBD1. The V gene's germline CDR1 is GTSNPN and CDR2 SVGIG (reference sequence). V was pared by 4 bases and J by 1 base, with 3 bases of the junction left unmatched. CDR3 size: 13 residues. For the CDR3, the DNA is TGTGCCTGGAACAGGGGAGGGAACACTGAAGCTTTCTTT. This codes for CAWNRGGNTEAFF. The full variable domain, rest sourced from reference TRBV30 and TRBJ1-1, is SQTIHQWPATLVQPVGSPLSLECTVEGTSNPNLYWYRQAAGRGLQLLFYSVGIGQISSEVPQNLSASRPQDRQFILSSKKLLLSDSGFYLCAWNRGGNTEAFFGQGTRLTVV.

CDR3 sequence: CASIGAEQETQYF. The DNA for the CDR3 is TGCGCCAGCATAGGGGCAGAGCAAGAGACCCAGTACTTC. The gene calls are TRBV5-1 and TRBJ2-5, with a weak D call TRBD1 (5 bases). The CDR3 contains 13 residues. The germline V and J ends were trimmed by 6 bases and 2 bases, with 11 bases remaining between them. Germline V gives CDR1 SGHRS, CDR2 YFSETQ. The full variable domain, its missing parts supplied by reference TRBV5-1 and TRBJ2-5, is KAGVTQTPRYLIKTRGQQVTLSCSPISGHRSVSWYQQTPGQGLQFLFEYFSETQRNKGNFPGRFSGRQFSNSRSEMNVSTLELGDSALYLCASIGAEQETQYFGPGTRLLVL.

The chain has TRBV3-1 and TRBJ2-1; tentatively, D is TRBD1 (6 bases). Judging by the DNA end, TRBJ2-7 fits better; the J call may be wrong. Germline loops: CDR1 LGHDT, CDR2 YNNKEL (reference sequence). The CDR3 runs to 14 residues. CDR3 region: CASSRTGQNYEQYF. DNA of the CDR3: TGTGCCAGCAGCCGAACCGGACAGAACTACGAGCAGTACTTC.

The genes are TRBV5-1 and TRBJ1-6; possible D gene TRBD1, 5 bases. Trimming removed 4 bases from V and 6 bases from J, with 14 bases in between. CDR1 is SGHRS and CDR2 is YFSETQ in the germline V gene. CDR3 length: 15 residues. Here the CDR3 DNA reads TGCGCCAGCAGCCCGACAGCCTTGGGTAATTCACCCCTCCACTTT. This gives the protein CASSPTALGNSPLHF.

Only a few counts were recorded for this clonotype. The CDR3 bases are TGCGCCAGCAGCTTGTCACCAGGAACTTCGAACACTGAAGCTTTCTTT. This translates into CASSLSPGTSNTEAFF. The J gene is TRBJ1-1, the V gene TRBV5-1; D is ambiguous. Trimming pared 1 base from V and 1 base from J, leaving 14 bases between. Looked up from germline, CDR1 is SGHRS and CDR2 is YFSETQ. The CDR3 sequence is 16 residues long. The full variable domain, in which reference TRBV5-1 and TRBJ1-1 provide the parts outside the CDR3, is KAGVTQTPRYLIKTRGQQVTLSCSPISGHRSVSWYQQTPGQGLQFLFEYFSETQRNKGNFPGRFSGRQFSNSRSEMNVSTLELGDSALYLCASSLSPGTSNTEAFFGQGTRLTVV.

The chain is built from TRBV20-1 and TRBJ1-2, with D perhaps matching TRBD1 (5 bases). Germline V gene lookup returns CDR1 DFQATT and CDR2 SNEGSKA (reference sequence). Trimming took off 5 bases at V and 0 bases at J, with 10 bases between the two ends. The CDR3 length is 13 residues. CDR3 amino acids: CSAVTEANYGYTF. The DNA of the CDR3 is TGCAGTGCTGTGACAGAAGCTAACTATGGCTACACCTTC.

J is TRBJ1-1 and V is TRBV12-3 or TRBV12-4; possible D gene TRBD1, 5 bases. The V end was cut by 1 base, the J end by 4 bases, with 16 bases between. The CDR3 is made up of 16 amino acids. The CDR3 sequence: CASSLERTWVATEAFF. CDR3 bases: TGTGCCAGCAGTTTAGAAAGGACATGGGTGGCCACTGAAGCTTTCTTT.

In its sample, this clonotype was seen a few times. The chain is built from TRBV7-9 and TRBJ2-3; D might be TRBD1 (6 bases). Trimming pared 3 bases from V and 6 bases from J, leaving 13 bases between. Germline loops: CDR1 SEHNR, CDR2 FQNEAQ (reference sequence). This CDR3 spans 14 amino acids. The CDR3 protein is CASSLAGDADTQYF. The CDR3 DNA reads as TGTGCCAGCAGCTTGGCAGGGGATGCGGATACGCAGTATTTT.

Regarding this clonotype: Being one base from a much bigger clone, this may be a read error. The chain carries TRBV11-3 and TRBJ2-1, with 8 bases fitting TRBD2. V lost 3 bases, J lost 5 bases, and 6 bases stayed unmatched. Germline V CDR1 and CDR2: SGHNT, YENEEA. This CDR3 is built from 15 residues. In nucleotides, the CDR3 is TGTGCCAGCAGCTTCCGCGGGGGGTCCAACAATGAGCAGTTCTTC. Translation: CASSFRGGSNNEQFF.

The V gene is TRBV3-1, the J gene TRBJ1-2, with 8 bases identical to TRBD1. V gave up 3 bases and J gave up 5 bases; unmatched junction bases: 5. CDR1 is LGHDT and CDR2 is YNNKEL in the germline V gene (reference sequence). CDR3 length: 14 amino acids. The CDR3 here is CASSHLDRDYGYTF. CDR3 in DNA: TGTGCCAGCAGCCACTTGGACAGGGATTATGGCTACACCTTC.

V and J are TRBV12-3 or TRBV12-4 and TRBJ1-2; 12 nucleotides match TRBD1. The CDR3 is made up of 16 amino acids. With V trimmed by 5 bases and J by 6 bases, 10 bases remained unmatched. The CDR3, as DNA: TGTGCCAGCAGTACCTTCGGGACAGGGGGCGGGGATGGCTACACCTTC. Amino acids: CASSTFGTGGGDGYTF.

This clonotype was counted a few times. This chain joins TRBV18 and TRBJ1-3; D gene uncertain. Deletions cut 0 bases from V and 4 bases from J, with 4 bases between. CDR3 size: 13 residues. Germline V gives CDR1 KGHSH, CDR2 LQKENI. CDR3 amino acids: CASSPPGGNTIYF. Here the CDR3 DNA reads TGTGCCAGCTCACCACCGGGAGGAAACACCATATATTTT.

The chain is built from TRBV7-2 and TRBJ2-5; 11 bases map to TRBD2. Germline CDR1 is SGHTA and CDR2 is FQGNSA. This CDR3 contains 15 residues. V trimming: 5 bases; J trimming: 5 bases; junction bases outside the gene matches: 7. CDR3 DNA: TGTGCCAGCAGCGCTAGCGGGGGGTCGAGGGAGACCCAGTACTTC. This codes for CASSASGGSRETQYF. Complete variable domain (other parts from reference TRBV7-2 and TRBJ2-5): GAGVSQSPSNKVTEKGKDVELRCDPISGHTALYWYRQSLGQGLEFLIYFQGNSAPDKSGLPSDRFSAERTGGSVSTLTIQRTQQEDSAVYLCASSASGGSRETQYFGPGTRLLVL.

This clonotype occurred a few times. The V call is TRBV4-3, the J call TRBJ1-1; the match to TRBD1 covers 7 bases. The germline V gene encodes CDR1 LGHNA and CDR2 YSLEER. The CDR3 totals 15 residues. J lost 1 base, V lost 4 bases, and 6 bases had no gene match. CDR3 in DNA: TGCGCCAGCAGCCTCACAGGGGTGGCGAACACTGAAGCTTTCTTT. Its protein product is CASSLTGVANTEAFF.

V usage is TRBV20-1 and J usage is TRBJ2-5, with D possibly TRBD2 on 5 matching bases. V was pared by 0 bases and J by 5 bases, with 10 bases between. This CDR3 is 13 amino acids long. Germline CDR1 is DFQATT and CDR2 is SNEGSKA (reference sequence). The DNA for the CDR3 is TGCAGTGCTAGAGATGCGGGCCGGGAGACCCAGTACTTC. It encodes CSARDAGRETQYF.